The 26 T cell receptor beta chains listed next were all sequenced from one sample in a study of T cells in Graves' hyperthyroidism and ophthalmopathy. Amplification of TCR beta CDR3 regions used RNA as the template. The study used the HTBI primer set for a first-round RT-PCR of the TCR CDR3. TCRdb called the multiplex PCR reads again in MiXCR, with one record for every CDR3 protein. The data contain 350,000 to 400,000 distinct CDR3 sequences, about 15% of them singletons. The sample consisted of blood. The receptors were sampled from a woman in her thirties with Graves' hyperthyroidism.

The sample holds many counts of this clonotype. The chain carries TRBV20-1 and TRBJ1-1, with D unresolved. Trimming pared 5 bases from V and 1 base from J, leaving 8 bases between. From germline, CDR1 is DFQATT and CDR2 SNEGSKA (reference sequence). The CDR3 loop spans 12 amino acids. CDR3: CSAVWGNTEAFF. CDR3 bases: TGCAGTGCTGTATGGGGGAACACTGAAGCTTTCTTT.

V and J are TRBV27 and TRBJ2-7; possible D gene TRBD1, 6 bases. The germline gives CDR1 MNHEY, CDR2 SMNVEV (reference sequence). The germline V and J ends were trimmed by 2 bases and 6 bases, with 17 bases remaining between them. The CDR3 covers 15 residues. CDR3 sequence: CASSLDRPRGTEQYF. The CDR3 DNA is TGTGCCAGCAGTTTAGACAGGCCGAGGGGCACCGAGCAGTACTTC.

This clonotype was seen a handful of times. This chain uses TRBV18 with TRBJ2-3; a weak D match, TRBD1 (5 bases). CDR3 length equals 15 residues. Germline CDR1 reads KGHSH; CDR2 reads LQKENI. The V end was cut by 4 bases, the J end by 2 bases, with 13 bases between. The DNA for the CDR3 is TGTGCCAGCTCACGACAGCGAACCTACACAGATACGCAGTATTTT. Translation: CASSRQRTYTDTQYF.

As to this clonotype: A much larger clonotype is one base distant, so this may be a read error. The chain employs TRBV12-3 or TRBV12-4 and TRBJ2-5; D tentatively fits TRBD1 or TRBD2 (5 bases each). The CDR3 loop spans 12 amino acids. The CDR3 sequence is CVSSMGEETQYF. DNA for the CDR3: TGTGTCAGCAGCATGGGGGAAGAGACCCAGTACTTC.

The chain combines TRBV12-3 or TRBV12-4 with TRBJ2-1; the D gene is possibly TRBD1 (6 bases). CDR3 length: 15 residues. The V end lost 2 bases, the J end lost 2 bases, and 10 bases lay between the germline ends. CDR3 loop: CASSLYRVPYNEQFF. The CDR3 nucleotides are TGTGCCAGCAGTTTATACAGGGTCCCCTACAATGAGCAGTTCTTC.

This clonotype was picked up many times. The chain is built from TRBV3-1 and TRBJ2-1, with 11 bases that match TRBD2. V was clipped by 4 bases and J by 2 bases; unmatched bases: 10. The germline gives CDR1 LGHDT, CDR2 YNNKEL (reference sequence). The CDR3 runs to 18 residues. The CDR3 sequence: CASSPLGVAGGPYNEQFF. CDR3 bases: TGTGCCAGCAGCCCCCTTGGGGTAGCGGGAGGGCCCTACAATGAGCAGTTCTTC.

The sample holds many counts of this clonotype. V is TRBV11-2 and J is TRBJ2-1, with 7 bases fitting TRBD1. Germline CDR1 reads SGHAT; CDR2 reads FQNNGV. With 5 bases clipped from V and 8 bases from J, the junction kept 18 bases outside the gene matches. There are 17 residues in the CDR3. CDR3 coding DNA: TGTGCCAGCAGCCAAAAAGAGACAGGGCCCCTGAGATATGAGCAGTTCTTC. As protein: CASSQKETGPLRYEQFF.

This clonotype has more than one count but fewer than ten. The V call is TRBV19, the J call TRBJ2-1; no clear D gene. The CDR3 loop spans 12 amino acids. The V end lost 5 bases, the J end lost 5 bases, and 7 bases lay between the germline ends. Germline values: CDR1 LNHDA, CDR2 SQIVND (reference sequence). Here the CDR3 DNA reads TGTGCCAGTAGTGCCAGGAACAATGAGCAGTTCTTC. It specifies CASSARNNEQFF.

This clonotype has a handful of counts. The chain recombines TRBV15 with TRBJ1-4; D perhaps matches TRBD1 (6 bases). Germline assignment: CDR1 LNHNV and CDR2 YYDKDF (reference sequence). Trimming removed 3 bases from V and 8 bases from J, with 13 bases in between. CDR3 length: 14 amino acids. The CDR3 sequence: CATSSQGRGEKLFF. Written as DNA, the CDR3 is TGTGCCACCAGCAGTCAGGGGCGGGGGGAAAAACTGTTTTTT.

This clonotype was seen a few times. As DNA, the CDR3 is TGTGCCAGCAGCTTATCCACCTGGGGGTTTGTAGATTCACCCCTCCACTTT. It encodes CASSLSTWGFVDSPLHF. The chain employs TRBV7-2 and TRBJ1-6; the D gene is possibly TRBD1 (5 bases). The V gene lost 2 bases and the J gene lost 8 bases, with 19 bases spanning the gap. The CDR3 totals 17 residues. Germline assignment: CDR1 SGHTA and CDR2 FQGNSA. The full variable domain, completed using reference TRBV7-2 and TRBJ1-6, is GAGVSQSPSNKVTEKGKDVELRCDPISGHTALYWYRQSLGQGLEFLIYFQGNSAPDKSGLPSDRFSAERTGGSVSTLTIQRTQQEDSAVYLCASSLSTWGFVDSPLHFGNGTRLTVT.

The V call is TRBV19, the J call TRBJ2-7; TRBD1 matches 10 bases. V lost 6 bases, J lost 5 bases, and 4 bases stayed unmatched. CDR3 length: 13 amino acids. Germline assignment: CDR1 LNHDA and CDR2 SQIVND (reference sequence). CDR3 sequence (DNA): TGTGCCAGTAGCAGGGACAGGGGTGACGAGCAGTACTTC. It translates to CASSRDRGDEQYF.

J is TRBJ2-3 and V is TRBV20-1; 9 bases match TRBD2. The germline V gene has CDR1 DFQATT and CDR2 SNEGSKA (reference sequence). The CDR3 length is 15 residues. With 8 bases clipped from V and 3 bases from J, the junction kept 12 bases outside the gene matches. CDR3 nucleotide sequence: TGCAGTCCAATAGAGCGGGAGGAAAGGACAGATACGCAGTATTTT. Residues: CSPIEREERTDTQYF.

This clonotype turned up a few times. V gene TRBV4-1 combines with J gene TRBJ1-5; D unclear. V lost 3 bases to trimming and J lost 1 base, with 7 bases between them. The V gene's germline CDR1 is MGHRA and CDR2 YSYEKL. The CDR3 length is 14 residues. CDR3 nucleotide sequence: TGCGCCAGCAGCCAGGAGGAGAGCAATCAGCCCCAGCATTTT. It translates to CASSQEESNQPQHF.

This clonotype was observed at least ten times. A read error may account for a junction end that differs from germline. The gene calls are TRBV6-1 and TRBJ2-3; D perhaps matches TRBD1 (6 bases). The CDR3 contains 15 residues. The V gene's germline CDR1 is MNHNS and CDR2 SASEGT. The CDR3 DNA reads as TGTACCAGCAGAAACAGGGTAGGAAGCACAGATACGCAGTATTTT. Amino acid sequence: CTSRNRVGSTDTQYF.

This chain connects TRBV28 to TRBJ2-7; the match to TRBD1 covers 9 bases. This CDR3 has 15 amino acids. The V gene end was trimmed by 6 bases and the J gene end by 2 bases; junction bases not matched to a gene: 8. From germline, CDR1 is MDHEN and CDR2 SYDVKM. The CDR3 nucleotides are TGTGCCAGCAGCTCGGGACAGGGATTGACCTACGAGCAGTACTTC. Translated: CASSSGQGLTYEQYF. The full variable domain, in which reference TRBV28 and TRBJ2-7 provide the parts outside the CDR3, is DVKVTQSSRYLVKRTGEKVFLECVQDMDHENMFWYRQDPGLGLRLIYFSYDVKMKEKGDIPEGYSVSREKKERFSLILESASTNQTSMYLCASSSGQGLTYEQYFGPGTRLTVT.

This clonotype has ten or more counts. The CDR3: CASSHRDRTGYEQYF. The CDR3 DNA sequence: TGTGCCAGCAGCCACAGGGACAGAACAGGATACGAGCAGTACTTC. The V gene is TRBV3-1, the J gene TRBJ2-7, with 7 bases aligning to TRBD1. With V trimmed by 3 bases and J by 4 bases, 9 bases remained unmatched. Germline CDR1 LGHDT, CDR2 YNNKEL (reference sequence). The CDR3 spans 15 residues.

Many counts were recorded for this clonotype. The gene calls are TRBV27 and TRBJ1-1; D remains unclear. V lost 6 bases to trimming and J lost 1 base, with 15 bases between them. The germline V gene encodes CDR1 MNHEY and CDR2 SMNVEV (reference sequence). The CDR3 loop spans 15 amino acids. The CDR3 DNA is TGTGCCAGCAGCCCATTTTCGCCGGCGAACACTGAAGCTTTCTTT. Translating it yields CASSPFSPANTEAFF.

Many counts were recorded for this clonotype. The V call is TRBV6-6, the J call TRBJ2-1; D gene unclear. This CDR3 is built from 14 residues. Germline lookup yields CDR1 MNHNY and CDR2 SVGAGI (reference sequence). Between the trimmed V and J ends, which lost 1 base and 12 bases, there was a span of 16 bases. CDR3 nucleotide sequence: TGTGCCAGCAGTTACTTGACATCCCAACAAGGGCAGTTCTTC. It translates to CASSYLTSQQGQFF.

The chain has TRBV19 and TRBJ1-1; D gene unclear. The CDR3 has 16 residues. CDR1 is LNHDA, CDR2 SQIVND, per germline (reference sequence). V lost 3 bases to trimming and J lost 4 bases, with 18 bases between them. The CDR3 DNA sequence: TGTGCCAGTAGTATTAACGCTGAGGGCTTCGGCACTGAAGCTTTCTTT. It specifies CASSINAEGFGTEAFF.

This clonotype occurred many times. The gene calls are TRBV12-3 or TRBV12-4 and TRBJ2-5; 8 positions agree with TRBD1. Losses at the gene ends were 6 bases for V and 4 bases for J; bases not matched to a gene: 7. The CDR3 has 14 residues. The DNA for the CDR3 is TGTGCCAGCAGGGTGACAGGGGTCGGAGAGACCCAGTACTTC. It yields the protein CASRVTGVGETQYF.

This clonotype was seen at least ten times. The genes are TRBV27 and TRBJ2-6; D gene uncertain. Trimming took off 3 bases at V and 0 bases at J, with 9 bases between the two ends. CDR3 length: 16 amino acids. Germline CDR1 MNHEY, CDR2 SMNVEV (reference sequence). This chain's CDR3 is CASSLSESSGANVLTF. The CDR3 region has the DNA TGTGCCAGCAGTTTGTCAGAGTCCTCTGGGGCCAACGTCCTGACTTTC.

This clonotype has more than one count but fewer than ten. This chain connects TRBV27 to TRBJ2-5, with 8 bases that match TRBD1. V trimming: 5 bases; J trimming: 4 bases; junction bases outside the gene matches: 6. The CDR3 length is 14 residues. Germline V CDR1 and CDR2: MNHEY, SMNVEV (reference sequence). CDR3 residues: CASSRTGNRETQYF. The CDR3 DNA reads as TGTGCCAGCAGTCGGACAGGGAACCGAGAGACCCAGTACTTC.

The genes are TRBV6-5 and TRBJ2-5; a weak D match, TRBD2 (5 bases). This CDR3 is built from 12 residues. Trimming pared 4 bases from V and 5 bases from J, leaving 8 bases between. Germline V lookup: CDR1 MNHEY, CDR2 SVGAGI. This CDR3 reads CASSWERETQYF. The CDR3 region has the DNA TGTGCCAGCAGTTGGGAGCGGGAGACCCAGTACTTC.

A few counts support this clonotype. The gene calls are TRBV7-9 and TRBJ1-1; D perhaps matches TRBD1 (5 bases). Trimming shortened V by 2 bases and J by 7 bases, and 20 bases separated the two germline ends. The germline V gene has CDR1 SEHNR and CDR2 FQNEAQ (reference sequence). This CDR3 is 16 amino acids long. The CDR3 spells CASSLYFSEQALEAFF. For the CDR3, the DNA is TGTGCCAGCAGCTTATATTTTTCTGAACAGGCTCTTGAAGCTTTCTTT.

Note on this clonotype: The junction departs from germline at one end; a sequencing error may be responsible. This chain links TRBV28 with TRBJ2-5, with TRBD1 matching 7 bases. Germline CDR1 is MDHEN and CDR2 is SYDVKM. The CDR3 has 13 residues. For the CDR3, the DNA is TGTGCCAGCAGTTTACCGGACAGGCGTTATCTGAACTTC. Encoded protein: CASSLPDRRYLNF.

This clonotype was observed a handful of times. The CDR3 reads CASSWASSPNTEAFF. DNA for the CDR3: TGTGCCAGCAGTTGGGCCAGTTCGCCAAACACTGAAGCTTTCTTT. The gene calls are TRBV28 and TRBJ1-1, with D hard to call. Germline V gives CDR1 MDHEN, CDR2 SYDVKM. Trimming pared 4 bases from V and 2 bases from J, leaving 14 bases between. CDR3 length: 15 amino acids.